These 6 T cell receptor beta chains were all obtained from the same sample, sequenced in a study of blood T cell repertoires in COVID-19. Clones were read by immunoSEQ multiplex PCR, and TCRdb kept only the in-frame ones, dropping some. Here the sample spans approximately 200,000 clones, around 89% being singletons. The specimen was PBMCs or T cells enriched from blood (not recorded which). The source of these receptors is a woman in her late teens or twenties in a cohort exposed to, infected with or recovered from COVID-19 (not recorded which).

V gene TRBV28 combines with J gene TRBJ1-1; TRBD1 aligns across 7 bases. Trimming removed 11 bases from V and 1 base from J; junction bases left unmatched: 7. There are 13 residues in the CDR3. CDR1 is MDHEN, CDR2 SYDVKM, per germline. CDR3 DNA: TGTGCCTCTGGGACAGCCTCGAACACTGAAGCTTTCTTT. Its protein product is CASGTASNTEAFF.

This clone was seen just once. The chain links TRBV2 to TRBJ1-3, with 8 bases fitting TRBD1. CDR1 and CDR2 (germline): SNHLY, FYNNEI. This CDR3 spans 14 amino acids. The junction had 4 bases not matched to a gene; V was cut back by 7 bases and J by 2 bases. The CDR3 sequence is CASTEQGAGNTIYF. The DNA of the CDR3 is TGTGCCAGCACAGAACAGGGGGCTGGAAACACCATATATTTT.

This sequence joins TRBV13 and TRBJ1-4, with 10 nucleotides matching TRBD1. This CDR3 is built from 16 residues. Trimming cost V 2 bases and J 6 bases; bases outside gene matches: 6. The V gene's germline CDR1 is PRHDT and CDR2 FYEKMQ (reference sequence). This CDR3 is CASSLLTGTGDEKLFF. The CDR3 region has the DNA TGTGCCAGCAGCTTACTAACCGGGACAGGGGATGAAAAACTGTTTTTT.

V and J are TRBV27 and TRBJ1-1; D may be TRBD1 (5 bases). Germline V gene sequence: CDR1 MNHEY, CDR2 SMNVEV (reference sequence). This CDR3 is 15 amino acids long. Trimming shortened V by 1 base and J by 4 bases, and 13 bases separated the two germline ends. CDR3 nucleotides: TGTGCCAGCAGTTTATTGGCAAGGGGTGCCACTGAAGCTTTCTTT. This encodes CASSLLARGATEAFF.

This clone was detected once. This chain's CDR3 is CASSFGQGHFYEQYF. CDR3 bases: TGTGCCAGCAGCTTTGGACAGGGGCACTTCTACGAGCAGTACTTC. This chain links TRBV11-2 with TRBJ2-7, with 9 bases matching TRBD1. Germline lookup yields CDR1 SGHAT and CDR2 FQNNGV. Trimming removed 3 bases from V and 3 bases from J; junction bases left unmatched: 6. The CDR3 has 15 residues.

The V gene is TRBV5-1, the J gene TRBJ2-2; 11 bases are a match to TRBD1. Unmatched junction bases numbered 6, after V lost 4 bases and J lost 4 bases. The CDR3 has 16 amino acids. Per germline, CDR1 SGHRS and CDR2 YFSETQ. The CDR3 bases are TGCGCCAGCAGCAAACTAGGACAGGGGGCCACCGGGGAGCTGTTTTTT. This translates into CASSKLGQGATGELFF. Full variable domain (rest looked up from reference TRBV5-1 and TRBJ2-2): KAGVTQTPRYLIKTRGQQVTLSCSPISGHRSVSWYQQTPGQGLQFLFEYFSETQRNKGNFPGRFSGRQFSNSRSEMNVSTLELGDSALYLCASSKLGQGATGELFFGEGSRLTVL.